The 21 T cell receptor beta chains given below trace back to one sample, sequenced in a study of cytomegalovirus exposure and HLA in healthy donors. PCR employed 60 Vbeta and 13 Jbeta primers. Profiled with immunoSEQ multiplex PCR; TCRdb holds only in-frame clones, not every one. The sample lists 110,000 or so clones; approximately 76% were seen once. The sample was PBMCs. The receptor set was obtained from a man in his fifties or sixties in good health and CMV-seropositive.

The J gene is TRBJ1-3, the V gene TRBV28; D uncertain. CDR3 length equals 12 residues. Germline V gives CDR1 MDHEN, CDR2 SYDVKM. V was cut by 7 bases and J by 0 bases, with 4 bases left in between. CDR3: CASTFSGNTIYF. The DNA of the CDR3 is TGTGCCAGCACGTTCTCTGGAAACACCATATATTTT.

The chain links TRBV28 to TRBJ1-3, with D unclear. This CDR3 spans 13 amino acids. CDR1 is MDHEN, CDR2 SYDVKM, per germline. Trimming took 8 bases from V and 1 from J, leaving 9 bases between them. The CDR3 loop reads CASSRESGNTIYF. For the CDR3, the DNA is TGTGCCAGCTCGAGGGAATCTGGAAACACCATATATTTT. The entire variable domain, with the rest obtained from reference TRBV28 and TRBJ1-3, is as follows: DVKVTQSSRYLVKRTGEKVFLECVQDMDHENMFWYRQDPGLGLRLIYFSYDVKMKEKGDIPEGYSVSREKKERFSLILESASTNQTSMYLCASSRESGNTIYFGEGSWLTVV.

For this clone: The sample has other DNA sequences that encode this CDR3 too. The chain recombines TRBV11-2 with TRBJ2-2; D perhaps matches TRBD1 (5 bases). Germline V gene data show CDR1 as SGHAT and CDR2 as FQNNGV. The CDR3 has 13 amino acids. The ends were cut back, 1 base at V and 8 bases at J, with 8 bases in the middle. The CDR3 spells CASSLAGAGELFF. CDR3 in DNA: TGTGCCAGCAGCTTAGCTGGGGCAGGGGAGCTGTTTTTT.

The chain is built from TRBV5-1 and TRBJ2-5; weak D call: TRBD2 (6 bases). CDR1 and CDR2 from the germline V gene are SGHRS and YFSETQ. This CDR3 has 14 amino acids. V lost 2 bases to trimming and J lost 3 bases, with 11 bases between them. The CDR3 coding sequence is TGCGCCAGCAGCTTTATTCCGGGGGAAGAGACCCAGTACTTC. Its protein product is CASSFIPGEETQYF.

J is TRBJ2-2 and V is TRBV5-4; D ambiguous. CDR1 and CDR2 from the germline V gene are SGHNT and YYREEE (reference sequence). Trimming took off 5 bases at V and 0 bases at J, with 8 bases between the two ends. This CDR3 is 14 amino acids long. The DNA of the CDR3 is TGTGCCAGCAGTCCCCTTCCGAACACCGGGGAGCTGTTTTTT. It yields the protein CASSPLPNTGELFF.

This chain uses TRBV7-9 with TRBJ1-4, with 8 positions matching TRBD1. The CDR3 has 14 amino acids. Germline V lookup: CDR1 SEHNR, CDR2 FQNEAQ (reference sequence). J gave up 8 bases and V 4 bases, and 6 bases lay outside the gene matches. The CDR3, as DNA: TGTGCCAGCAGCTGGGGGACAGGCGAGGAAAAACTGTTTTTT. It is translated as CASSWGTGEEKLFF. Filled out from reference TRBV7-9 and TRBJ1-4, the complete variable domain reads DTGVSQNPRHKITKRGQNVTFRCDPISEHNRLYWYRQTLGQGPEFLTYFQNEAQLEKSRLLSDRFSAERPKGSFSTLEIQRTEQGDSAMYLCASSWGTGEEKLFFGSGTQLSVL.

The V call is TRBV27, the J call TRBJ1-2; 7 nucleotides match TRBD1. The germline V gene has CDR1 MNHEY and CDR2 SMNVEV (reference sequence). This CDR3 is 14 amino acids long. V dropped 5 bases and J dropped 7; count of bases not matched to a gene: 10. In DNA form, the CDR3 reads TGTGCCAGCAGTCTCCAGGGGGTGATGGGTGGCTACACCTTC. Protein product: CASSLQGVMGGYTF.

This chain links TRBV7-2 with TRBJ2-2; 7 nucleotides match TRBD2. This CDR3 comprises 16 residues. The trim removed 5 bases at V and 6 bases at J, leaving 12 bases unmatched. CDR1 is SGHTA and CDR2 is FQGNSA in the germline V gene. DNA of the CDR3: TGTGCCAGCAGCCTCAAGACTAGCCGGGTTTCCGGGGAGCTGTTTTTT. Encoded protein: CASSLKTSRVSGELFF.

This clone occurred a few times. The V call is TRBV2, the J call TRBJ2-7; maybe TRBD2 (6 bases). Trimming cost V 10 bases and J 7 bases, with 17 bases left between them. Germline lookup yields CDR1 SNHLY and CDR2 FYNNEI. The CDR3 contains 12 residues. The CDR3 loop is CAIKRDSREQYF. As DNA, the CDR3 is TGTGCCATAAAACGGGACTCTAGGGAGCAGTACTTC.

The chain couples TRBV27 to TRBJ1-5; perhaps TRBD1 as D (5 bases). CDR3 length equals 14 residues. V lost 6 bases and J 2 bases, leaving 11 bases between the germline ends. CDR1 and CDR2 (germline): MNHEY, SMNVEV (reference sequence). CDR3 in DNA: TGTGCCAGCAGATTGGGGGGGGGCAATCAGCCCCAGCATTTT. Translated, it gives CASRLGGGNQPQHF.

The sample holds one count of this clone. This CDR3 is CASSLGQDYNEQFF. CDR3 DNA: TGCGCCAGCAGCTTGGGGCAGGACTACAATGAGCAGTTCTTC. V usage is TRBV5-1 and J usage is TRBJ2-1; D is unresolved. Per germline, CDR1 SGHRS and CDR2 YFSETQ. This CDR3 comprises 14 residues. The V and J ends lost 0 bases and 3 bases respectively, with 7 bases between them.

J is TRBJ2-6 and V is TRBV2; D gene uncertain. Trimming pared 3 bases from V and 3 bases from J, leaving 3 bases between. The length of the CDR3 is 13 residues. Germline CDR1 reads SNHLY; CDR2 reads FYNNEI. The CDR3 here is CASSDNGANVLTF. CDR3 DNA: TGTGCCAGCAGTGACAATGGGGCCAACGTCCTGACTTTC. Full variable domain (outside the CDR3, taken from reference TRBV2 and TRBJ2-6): EPEVTQTPSHQVTQMGQEVILRCVPISNHLYFYWYRQILGQKVEFLVSFYNNEISEKSEIFDDQFSVERPDGSNFTLKIRSTKLEDSAMYFCASSDNGANVLTFGAGSRLTVL.

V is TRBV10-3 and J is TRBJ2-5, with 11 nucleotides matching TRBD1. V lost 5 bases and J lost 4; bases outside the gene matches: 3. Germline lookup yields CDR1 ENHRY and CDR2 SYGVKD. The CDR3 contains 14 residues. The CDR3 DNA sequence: TGTGCCATCAGTCCGGGACAGGGGGGAGAGACCCAGTACTTC. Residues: CAISPGQGGETQYF.

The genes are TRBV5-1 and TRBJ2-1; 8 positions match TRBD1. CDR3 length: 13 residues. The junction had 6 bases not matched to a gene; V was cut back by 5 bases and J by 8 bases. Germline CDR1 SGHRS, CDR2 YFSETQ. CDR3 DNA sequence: TGCGCCAGCAGTTTTCCACAGGGGGATGAGCAGTTCTTC. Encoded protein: CASSFPQGDEQFF.

In DNA, the CDR3 is TGTGCCAGCAGTTTAAACGGGAATAGCAATCAGCCCCAGCATTTT. Protein sequence: CASSLNGNSNQPQHF. The chain is built from TRBV27 and TRBJ1-5; D remains unclear. Trimming took off 2 bases at V and 0 bases at J, with 8 bases between the two ends. The CDR3 runs 15 residues. Germline loops: CDR1 MNHEY, CDR2 SMNVEV (reference sequence).

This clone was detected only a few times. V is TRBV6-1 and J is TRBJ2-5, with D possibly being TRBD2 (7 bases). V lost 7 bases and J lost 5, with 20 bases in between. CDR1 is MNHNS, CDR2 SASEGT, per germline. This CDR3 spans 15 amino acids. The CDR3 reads CASTRFGGGAETQYF. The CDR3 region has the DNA TGTGCCAGCACCCGTTTTGGCGGGGGCGCGGAGACCCAGTACTTC.

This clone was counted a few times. CDR3 sequence: CASRIQGGWGNEQFF. DNA for the CDR3: TGTGCCAGCAGGATACAGGGTGGTTGGGGTAATGAGCAGTTCTTC. The gene calls are TRBV5-6 and TRBJ2-1; tentative D call: TRBD1 (6 bases). Germline-derived CDR1 and CDR2 are SGHDT and YYEEEE. CDR3 length: 15 residues. Trimming left V 5 bases short and J 7 bases short, with 19 bases between.

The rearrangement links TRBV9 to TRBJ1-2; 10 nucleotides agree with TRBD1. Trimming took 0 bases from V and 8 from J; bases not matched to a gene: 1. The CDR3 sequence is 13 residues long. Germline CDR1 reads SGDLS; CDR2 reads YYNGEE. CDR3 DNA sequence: TGTGCCAGCAGCGTAGGGGACAGGGGAGGCTACACCTTC. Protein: CASSVGDRGGYTF.

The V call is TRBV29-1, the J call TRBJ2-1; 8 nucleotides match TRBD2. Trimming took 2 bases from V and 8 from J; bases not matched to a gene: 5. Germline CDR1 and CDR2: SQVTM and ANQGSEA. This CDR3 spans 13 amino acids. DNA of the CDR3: TGCAGCGTTGAAACGGGAGGGCCTTATGAGCAGTTCTTC. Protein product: CSVETGGPYEQFF.

For the CDR3, the DNA is TGTGCCAGCAGCCCCCAGACACAGATGAACACTGAAGCTTTCTTT. It specifies CASSPQTQMNTEAFF. The rearrangement links TRBV11-2 to TRBJ1-1, with D unclear. Germline CDR1 SGHAT, CDR2 FQNNGV. The CDR3 spans 15 residues. Between the trimmed V and J ends, which lost 5 bases and 0 bases, there was a span of 13 bases.

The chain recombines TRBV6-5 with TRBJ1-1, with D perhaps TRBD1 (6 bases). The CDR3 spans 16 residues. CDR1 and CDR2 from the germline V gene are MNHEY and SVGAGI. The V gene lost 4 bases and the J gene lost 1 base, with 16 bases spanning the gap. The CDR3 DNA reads TGTGCCAGCAGTTCCTCCTCAGGGGTGGGGAACACTGAAGCTTTCTTT. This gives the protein CASSSSSGVGNTEAFF.